The 8 T cell receptor beta chains below were found in one sample sequenced in a study of regulatory T cells in long-lasting Graves disease. HTBI primers from iRepertoire and Arm-PCR of CDR3 regions yielded the TCR beta libraries. TCRdb analysed the multiplex PCR reads with MiXCR anew, one entry per CDR3 protein. Of about 220,000 distinct CDR3 sequences listed, approximately 20% were seen once; the top ten hold approximately 20%. The sample's time point: newly diagnosed GD, antithyroid drugs for less than 3 months. PBMC-extracted RNA yielded the TCR library. The sample here was peripheral blood mononuclear cells (PBMCs), taken at new diagnosis, from a patient treated with antithyroid drugs. Receptors originate from a female donor with Graves disease.

The chain combines TRBV27 with TRBJ2-1; a possible D gene is TRBD1 (6 bases). The CDR3 consists of 18 residues. V was clipped by 4 bases and J by 5 bases, with 24 bases between them. Looked up from germline, CDR1 is MNHEY and CDR2 is SMNVEV (reference sequence). In DNA form, the CDR3 reads TGTGCCAGCAGTTCCCGGGCAGGGGTGGATCGATATAACAATGAGCAGTTCTTC. This translates into CASSSRAGVDRYNNEQFF.

The chain uses TRBV19 and TRBJ1-3, with D unresolved. The CDR3 extends over 12 amino acids. The V and J ends lost 1 base and 3 bases respectively, with 1 base between them. Germline CDR1 reads LNHDA; CDR2 reads SQIVND (reference sequence). As DNA, the CDR3 is TGTGCCAGTAGTATAGTTGGAAACACCATATATTTT. This sequence encodes CASSIVGNTIYF.

This clonotype has ten or more counts. The rearrangement joins TRBV12-3 or TRBV12-4 to TRBJ2-7, with TRBD2 identical over 13 bases. V lost 5 bases, J lost 4 bases, and 2 bases stayed unmatched. The CDR3 covers 14 residues. CDR3 loop: CASSGTSGTYEQYF. The CDR3, as DNA: TGTGCCAGCAGTGGGACTAGCGGGACTTACGAGCAGTACTTC.

This clonotype was detected many times. The chain uses TRBV19 and TRBJ2-6, with 8 bases fitting TRBD1. CDR3 length: 19 amino acids. With 1 base clipped from V and 0 bases from J, the junction kept 8 bases outside the gene matches. CDR1 is LNHDA, CDR2 SQIVND, per germline (reference sequence). The CDR3 loop is CASSIGIGTGSSGANVLTF. The DNA for the CDR3 is TGTGCCAGTAGTATAGGAATAGGGACAGGTAGCTCTGGGGCCAACGTCCTGACTTTC.

This clonotype has a count of ten or more. This chain uses TRBV12-3 or TRBV12-4 with TRBJ1-1; no clear D. V gave up 4 bases and J gave up 4 bases, with 16 bases separating them. This CDR3 has 15 residues. The CDR3: CASSSSYGMGTEAFF. Written as DNA, the CDR3 is TGTGCCAGCAGTTCGAGTTATGGGATGGGCACTGAAGCTTTCTTT.

This clonotype showed up many times. V and J are TRBV6-1 and TRBJ2-7; 8 nucleotides line up with TRBD2. The CDR3 contains 14 residues. V dropped 4 bases and J dropped 4; count of bases not matched to a gene: 6. CDR1 is MNHNS and CDR2 is SASEGT in the germline V gene. The CDR3 here is CASSALAGTYEQYF. In DNA form, the CDR3 reads TGTGCCAGCAGTGCCTTAGCGGGGACTTACGAGCAGTACTTC.

This clonotype was counted once. Here the CDR3 omits its conserved ending phenylalanine or tryptophan, so a read error is the likely source. The chain recombines TRBV7-7 with TRBJ2-1, with a possible D match to TRBD1 (6 bases). TRBJ2-5 matches the DNA end more closely, so the J call is doubtful. This CDR3 region has 13 residues. Germline lookup yields CDR1 SSHAT and CDR2 FNYEAQ (reference sequence). CDR3 region: CASSPTGGETQYL. In DNA form, the CDR3 reads TGTGCTAGCAGCCCGACAGGCGGGGAGACCCAGTACCTC.

Remarks on this clonotype: A much larger clone differs by one base, so this may be a read error. This chain joins TRBV15 and TRBJ2-7; possible D gene TRBD1, 7 bases. The CDR3 runs to 14 residues. Germline V lookup: CDR1 LNHNV, CDR2 YYDKDF (reference sequence). CDR3 in amino acids: CDTTVTGQAGEQYF. In DNA form, the CDR3 reads TGTGACACCACCGTTACCGGACAGGCGGGGGAGCAGTACTTC.